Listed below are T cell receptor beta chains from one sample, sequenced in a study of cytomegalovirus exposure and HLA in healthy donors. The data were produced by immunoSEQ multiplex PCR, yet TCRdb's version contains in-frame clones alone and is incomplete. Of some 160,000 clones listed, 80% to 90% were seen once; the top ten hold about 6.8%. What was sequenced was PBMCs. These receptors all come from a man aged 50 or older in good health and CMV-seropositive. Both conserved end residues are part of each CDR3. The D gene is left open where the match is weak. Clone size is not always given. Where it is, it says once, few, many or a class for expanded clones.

cdr3_aa: CASSRSSYTEAFF
cdr3_nt: TGTGCCAGCAGCCGGTCGAGCTACACTGAAGCTTTCTTT
v_call: TRBV14
d_call: .
cdr3_length: 13
clone_size: few
j_call: TRBJ1-1

cdr3_aa: CASSHTGEGQPQHF
cdr3_nt: TGTGCCAGCAGCCATACAGGGGAAGGTCAGCCCCAGCATTTT
v_call: TRBV7-9
d_call: TRBD1
cdr3_length: 14
clone_size: .
j_call: TRBJ1-5

cdr3_aa: CAWTLNRGNTEAFF
cdr3_nt: TGTGCCTGGACCCTCAACAGGGGGAACACTGAAGCTTTCTTT
v_call: TRBV30
d_call: TRBD1
cdr3_length: 14
clone_size: .
j_call: TRBJ1-1

cdr3_aa: CSVAGRGAGETQYF
cdr3_nt: TGCAGCGTTGCGGGGCGGGGGGCGGGCGAGACCCAGTACTTC
v_call: TRBV29-1
d_call: TRBD2
cdr3_length: 14
clone_size: .
j_call: TRBJ2-5

cdr3_aa: CASSISPRGEETQYF
cdr3_nt: TGTGCCAGTAGTATAAGTCCGCGCGGAGAAGAGACCCAGTACTTC
v_call: TRBV19
d_call: .
cdr3_length: 15
clone_size: .
j_call: TRBJ2-5

cdr3_aa: CASSSSRGNEQFF
cdr3_nt: TGTGCCAGCAGCTCCTCTAGGGGCAATGAGCAGTTCTTC
v_call: TRBV7-3
d_call: .
cdr3_length: 13
clone_size: once
j_call: TRBJ2-1

cdr3_aa: CASSPVSTGGGYTF
cdr3_nt: TGTGCCAGCTCACCGGTCTCCACAGGGGGTGGCTACACCTTC
v_call: TRBV18
d_call: TRBD1
cdr3_length: 14
clone_size: .
j_call: TRBJ1-2

cdr3_aa: CASSFSGQGTIRNQPQHF
cdr3_nt: TGTGCCAGCAGCTTTTCGGGGCAGGGGACTATTCGCAATCAGCCCCAGCATTTT
v_call: TRBV7-9
d_call: .
cdr3_length: 18
clone_size: .
j_call: TRBJ1-5

cdr3_aa: CASSLSGGGRETQYF
cdr3_nt: TGTGCCAGCAGCTTATCTGGCGGGGGGCGGGAGACCCAGTACTTC
v_call: TRBV7-3
d_call: TRBD2
cdr3_length: 15
clone_size: .
j_call: TRBJ2-5

cdr3_aa: CASSLGRGRGEKLFF
cdr3_nt: TGTGCCAGCAGCTTGGGGCGGGGAAGGGGTGAAAAACTGTTTTTT
v_call: TRBV5-8
d_call: .
cdr3_length: 15
clone_size: once
j_call: TRBJ1-4

cdr3_aa: CASSYSDRNTEAFF
cdr3_nt: TGTGCCAGCAGTTACTCGGACAGAAACACTGAAGCTTTCTTT
v_call: TRBV6-6
d_call: .
cdr3_length: 14
clone_size: once
j_call: TRBJ1-1

cdr3_aa: CASSSLAGGTYGYTF
cdr3_nt: TGTGCCAGCAGCTCCTTGGCAGGGGGGACCTATGGCTACACCTTC
v_call: TRBV11-3
d_call: TRBD1
cdr3_length: 15
clone_size: .
j_call: TRBJ1-2

cdr3_aa: CASILTGRNSPLHF
cdr3_nt: TGTGCCAGCATCCTGACAGGGCGTAATTCACCCCTCCACTTT
v_call: TRBV5-6
d_call: TRBD1
cdr3_length: 14
clone_size: .
j_call: TRBJ1-6

cdr3_aa: CASSQDRYSFSGANVLTF
cdr3_nt: TGCGCCAGCAGCCAAGATCGTTACAGCTTTTCTGGGGCCAACGTCCTGACTTTC
v_call: TRBV4-1
d_call: .
cdr3_length: 18
clone_size: few
j_call: TRBJ2-6

cdr3_aa: CASSFGTSGDGRAFF
cdr3_nt: TGCGCCAGCAGCTTTGGGACTAGCGGGGACGGCAGGGCGTTCTTC
v_call: TRBV5-1
d_call: TRBD2
cdr3_length: 15
clone_size: .
j_call: TRBJ2-1

cdr3_aa: CARAVLAGINNEQFF
cdr3_nt: TGCGCCAGAGCCGTTCTAGCGGGTATCAACAATGAGCAGTTCTTC
v_call: TRBV5-1
d_call: TRBD2
cdr3_length: 15
clone_size: .
j_call: TRBJ2-1

cdr3_aa: CASSPFDRNYGYTF
cdr3_nt: TGTGCCAGTAGTCCCTTCGACAGAAACTATGGCTACACCTTC
v_call: TRBV19
d_call: .
cdr3_length: 14
clone_size: .
j_call: TRBJ1-2

cdr3_aa: CASSPGQSNQPQHF
cdr3_nt: TGTGCCAGCAGCCCGGGACAGTCCAATCAGCCCCAGCATTTT
v_call: TRBV6-1
d_call: TRBD1
cdr3_length: 14
clone_size: .
j_call: TRBJ1-5

cdr3_aa: CASSLARTGNTEAFF
cdr3_nt: TGTGCCAGCAGCTTAGCAAGAACGGGGAACACTGAAGCTTTCTTT
v_call: TRBV7-9
d_call: .
cdr3_length: 15
clone_size: .
j_call: TRBJ1-1

cdr3_aa: CASLLWGQANQPQHF
cdr3_nt: TGTGCCAGCCTTCTATGGGGACAGGCCAATCAGCCCCAGCATTTT
v_call: TRBV6-5
d_call: TRBD1
cdr3_length: 15
clone_size: few
j_call: TRBJ1-5

cdr3_aa: CASSSGGQGVNEQFF
cdr3_nt: TGTGCCAGCAGTTCAGGAGGACAGGGGGTCAATGAGCAGTTCTTC
v_call: TRBV28
d_call: TRBD1
cdr3_length: 15
clone_size: .
j_call: TRBJ2-1

cdr3_aa: CASSFGSLGNTIYF
cdr3_nt: TGTGCCAGCAGTTTCGGGAGCCTAGGAAACACCATATATTTT
v_call: TRBV2
d_call: .
cdr3_length: 14
clone_size: many
j_call: TRBJ1-3

cdr3_aa: CASSLVRGGLETQYF
cdr3_nt: TGTGCCAGCAGCTTAGTTCGGGGGGGCCTGGAGACCCAGTACTTC
v_call: TRBV7-8
d_call: TRBD2
cdr3_length: 15
clone_size: once
j_call: TRBJ2-5

cdr3_aa: CATSRDGRDRGGGYTF
cdr3_nt: TGTGCCACCAGCAGAGATGGTAGGGATAGGGGTGGTGGCTACACCTTC
v_call: TRBV15
d_call: .
cdr3_length: 16
clone_size: .
j_call: TRBJ1-2

cdr3_aa: CASSPRGLDVTGELFF
cdr3_nt: TGTGCCAGCAGCCCTCGGGGACTAGACGTCACCGGGGAGCTGTTTTTT
v_call: TRBV9
d_call: TRBD2
cdr3_length: 16
clone_size: once
j_call: TRBJ2-2

cdr3_aa: CASDSGSGNTIYF
cdr3_nt: TGTGCCAGTGACTCCGGCTCTGGAAACACCATATATTTT
v_call: TRBV19
d_call: .
cdr3_length: 13
clone_size: .
j_call: TRBJ1-3

cdr3_aa: CASSPLRQVNEQFF
cdr3_nt: TGTGCCAGCTCACCCCTTCGACAGGTCAATGAGCAGTTCTTC
v_call: TRBV18
d_call: .
cdr3_length: 14
clone_size: .
j_call: TRBJ2-1

cdr3_aa: CAWSLGVEGTEAFF
cdr3_nt: TGTGCCTGGAGTCTGGGGGTGGAGGGGACTGAAGCTTTCTTT
v_call: TRBV30
d_call: .
cdr3_length: 14
clone_size: once
j_call: TRBJ1-1

cdr3_aa: CASSELVSGTYNEQFF
cdr3_nt: TGCGCCAGCAGTGAGTTGGTTAGCGGGACATACAATGAGCAGTTCTTC
v_call: TRBV10-2
d_call: TRBD2
cdr3_length: 16
clone_size: .
j_call: TRBJ2-1

cdr3_aa: CASSYSRGYTNEKLFF
cdr3_nt: TGTGCCAGCAGTTACTCGAGGGGGTATACTAATGAAAAACTGTTTTTT
v_call: TRBV6-6
d_call: .
cdr3_length: 16
clone_size: .
j_call: TRBJ1-4

cdr3_aa: CASSLDLGTSGALFEQYF
cdr3_nt: TGTGCCAGCAGCTTAGACCTTGGGACTAGCGGGGCCCTCTTCGAGCAGTACTTC
v_call: TRBV7-9
d_call: TRBD2
cdr3_length: 18
clone_size: .
j_call: TRBJ2-7

cdr3_aa: CASSAGLANEQFF
cdr3_nt: TGTGCCAGCAGCGCGGGACTAGCAAATGAGCAGTTCTTC
v_call: TRBV7-9
d_call: TRBD2
cdr3_length: 13
clone_size: once
j_call: TRBJ2-1

cdr3_aa: CASSETGLWDEKLFF
cdr3_nt: TGTGCCAGCAGCGAGACAGGTTTATGGGACGAAAAACTGTTTTTT
v_call: TRBV9
d_call: .
cdr3_length: 15
clone_size: .
j_call: TRBJ1-4

cdr3_aa: CASKGQGAPQETQYF
cdr3_nt: TGTGCCAGTAAGGGGCAGGGGGCTCCTCAAGAGACCCAGTACTTC
v_call: TRBV19
d_call: TRBD1
cdr3_length: 15
clone_size: .
j_call: TRBJ2-5

cdr3_aa: CSVEGGATNTEAFF
cdr3_nt: TGCAGCGTTGAGGGCGGGGCGACAAACACTGAAGCTTTCTTT
v_call: TRBV29-1
d_call: .
cdr3_length: 14
clone_size: .
j_call: TRBJ1-1

cdr3_aa: CASSPSPPSTDTQYF
cdr3_nt: TGTGCCAGCAGTCCGAGCCCACCTAGCACAGATACGCAGTATTTT
v_call: TRBV2
d_call: .
cdr3_length: 15
clone_size: .
j_call: TRBJ2-3

cdr3_aa: CASSDPGVTGKNQPQHF
cdr3_nt: TGTGCCAGCAGTGACCCTGGGGTGACAGGGAAGAATCAGCCCCAGCATTTT
v_call: TRBV6-4
d_call: TRBD1
cdr3_length: 17
clone_size: .
j_call: TRBJ1-5

cdr3_aa: CASSLDSSGGTDTQYF
cdr3_nt: TGCGCCAGCAGCCTGGACTCTAGCGGGGGCACAGATACGCAGTATTTT
v_call: TRBV5-1
d_call: TRBD2
cdr3_length: 16
clone_size: few
j_call: TRBJ2-3

cdr3_aa: CASSPRSGQETQYF
cdr3_nt: TGTGCCAGCAGCCCCCGTAGCGGGCAAGAGACCCAGTACTTC
v_call: TRBV2
d_call: TRBD2
cdr3_length: 14
clone_size: once
j_call: TRBJ2-5

cdr3_aa: CASSHTGLPGGTIYF
cdr3_nt: TGTGCCAGCAGCCACACGGGCCTCCCCGGAGGCACCATATATTTT
v_call: TRBV5-5
d_call: .
cdr3_length: 15
clone_size: .
j_call: TRBJ1-3